Detailed here is one T cell receptor beta chain. Antigen: not known. The sample is drawn from a study of lymphopenia after photon versus proton radiotherapy. Data came from immunoSEQ multiplex PCR; TCRdb stores just in-frame clones and leaves some out. The table shows 50,000 to 75,000 clones, with approximately 86% occurring only once. Study observations and caveats: Proton therapy kept repertoires fairly stable, unlike photons, which gained effector/memory cells. Post-nadir diversity loss with photons came from oligoclonal expansion, particularly CD8+ Temra cells.

The germline V gene encodes CDR1 MNHNY and CDR2 SVGAGI (reference sequence). The CDR3 extends over 13 amino acids. The V end was cut by 0 bases, the J end by 2 bases, with 5 bases between. This TCR came from a middle-aged man with gastric cancer. The genes are TRBV6-6 and TRBJ2-7, with D tentatively TRBD2 (5 bases). Specimen: peripheral blood, collected from a patient treated with photon-based radiotherapy. As DNA, the CDR3 is TGTGCCAGCAGTTACTCTAGCGCCTACGAGCAGTACTTC. It codes for CASSYSSAYEQYF.